This T cell receptor beta chain is from a study of T cell changes during pregnancy in multiple sclerosis. Sequenced by immunoSEQ multiplex PCR; TCRdb stores in-frame clones only, minus some. The data contain tens of thousands of clones, 85% to 95% of them singletons. Germline-derived CDR1 and CDR2 are LNHDA and SQIVND (reference sequence). The V gene end was trimmed by 6 bases and the J gene end by 2 bases; junction bases not matched to a gene: 6. This CDR3 comprises 14 residues. The sequencing here drew on peripheral blood, taken in the third trimester of pregnancy. This clonotype was sampled from a female donor in good health, enrolled as a control in a pregnancy study. The chain is built from TRBV19 and TRBJ2-7; the match to TRBD1 covers 8 bases. DNA for the CDR3: TGTGCCAGTAGCGAAGGGACAGGTCCCTACGAGCAGTACTTC. Translation: CASSEGTGPYEQYF. The full variable domain, its missing parts supplied by reference TRBV19 and TRBJ2-7, is DGGITQSPKYLFRKEGQNVTLSCEQNLNHDAMYWYRQDPGQGLRLIYYSQIVNDFQKGDIAEGYSVSREKKESFPLTVTSAQKNPTAFYLCASSEGTGPYEQYFGPGTRLTVT.